The clone carrying this T cell receptor beta chain was counted many times. Antigen: not known. TCR beta CDR3 amplification used RNA transcripts. Second-round multiplex PCR came after a first-round RT-PCR that employed HTBI primers. TCRdb analysed the multiplex PCR reads with MiXCR anew, one entry per CDR3 protein. The sample holds 900,000 to 1,200,000 distinct CDR3 sequences, 36% seen once. The data are from a study of Graves' ophthalmopathy and Graves' hyperthyroidism. As for the study in general: Researchers classed hyperthyroidism as stable given no ophthalmopathy within 18 months of follow-up.

Findings and limits, study-wide: Blood repertoires reportedly contained most expanded thyroid clonotypes above 0.001 frequency. Ophthalmopathy progression predictions by the model showed 72.22% specificity and over 60% sensitivity.

V lost 6 bases and J 7 bases, leaving 21 bases between the germline ends. This CDR3 contains 16 residues. V usage is TRBV12-3 or TRBV12-4 and J usage is TRBJ1-4; a possible D gene is TRBD1 (5 bases). The receptor was isolated from an adult man with Graves' hyperthyroidism. What was sequenced was peripheral blood or thyroid tissue (not recorded which). This CDR3 reads CASSSVGQAGGEKLFF. CDR3 nucleotide sequence: TGTGCCAGCAGCAGTGTTGGACAAGCTGGCGGTGAAAAACTGTTTTTT.